A selection of T cell receptor beta chains follows, all from one sample in a study of cytomegalovirus exposure and HLA in healthy donors. Measured with immunoSEQ multiplex PCR; TCRdb has only the in-frame clones, and not every one. The sample lists 130,000 to 150,000 clones, roughly 89% occurring once. The sequencing sample was made of PBMCs. Receptors originate from a young man in good health and CMV-seropositive. The CDR3 runs from the conserved cysteine through the conserved F or W. Each record gives: V gene, J gene, D gene, clone size, CDR3 DNA, CDR3 protein. The D gene is left open where the match is weak. Some rows have no size entry. The others give once, few or many, or a class for an expanded clone.

TRBV5-1	TRBJ2-3	TRBD2	-	TGCGCCAGCAGCCCTGGGACTAGCGGGCTCAGGAAGGATACGCAGTATTTT	CASSPGTSGLRKDTQYF
TRBV27	TRBJ2-5	TRBD1	-	TGTGCCAGCAGGGGGGCAGGGGGTGTCTCGGAGACCCAGTACTTC	CASRGAGGVSETQYF
TRBV15	TRBJ1-1	-	-	TGTGCCACGGCTGCTTCGAACACTGAAGCTTTCTTT	CATAASNTEAFF
TRBV15	TRBJ2-7	TRBD1	-	TGTGCCACCAGCAGGACAGGGTTATACGAGCAGTACTTC	CATSRTGLYEQYF
TRBV10-1	TRBJ2-7	TRBD2	-	TGCGCCAGCGGGAGGGGCTCCTACGAGCAGTACTTC	CASGRGSYEQYF
TRBV5-4	TRBJ2-1	TRBD2	-	TGTGCCACCGGATTCGGGGGGGGCGAGTCCTACAATGAGCAGTTCTTC	CATGFGGGESYNEQFF
TRBV19	TRBJ1-6	-	-	TGTGCCAGTAGTTCGGACACAAATAATTCACCCCTCCACTTT	CASSSDTNNSPLHF
TRBV18	TRBJ1-2	TRBD1	-	TGTGCCAGCTCACCACTGGACAGGCAAACTGGCTACACCTTC	CASSPLDRQTGYTF
TRBV6-5	TRBJ1-2	-	-	TGTGCCAGCAGTCCCCGAGCGCCCTATGGCTACACCTTC	CASSPRAPYGYTF
TRBV5-1	TRBJ1-5	-	-	TGCGCCAGCAGCTTACAACCTGACAATCAGCCCCAGCATTTT	CASSLQPDNQPQHF
TRBV18	TRBJ1-2	-	-	TGTGCCAGCTCACCAGGGAGTGAGGGATACTATGGCTACACCTTC	CASSPGSEGYYGYTF
TRBV7-8	TRBJ2-7	-	-	TGTGCCAGCAGCCCCCGGACTACCTACGAGCAGTACTTC	CASSPRTTYEQYF
TRBV28	TRBJ2-1	TRBD1	few	TGTGCCAGCAGTCCGAGAGTTTTGGGACAGGGGAAGTCCTACAATGAGCAGTTCTTC	CASSPRVLGQGKSYNEQFF
TRBV7-9	TRBJ1-4	-	-	TGTGCCAGCAGCTCAGGGTCCACTAATGAAAAACTGTTTTTT	CASSSGSTNEKLFF
TRBV7-9	TRBJ1-5	-	-	TGTGCCAGCAGCCCGGGACTAATGGGGAGCCATCAGCCCCAGCATTTT	CASSPGLMGSHQPQHF
TRBV7-2	TRBJ1-3	TRBD1	-	TGTGCCAGCAGCTTAGGGCCAGGGGGAACCCTTGGAAACACCATATATTTT	CASSLGPGGTLGNTIYF
TRBV5-4	TRBJ2-3	-	-	TGTGCCAGCAGCTTTGGGGAGATGAGCACAGATACGCAGTATTTT	CASSFGEMSTDTQYF
TRBV4-1	TRBJ1-1	-	-	TGCGCCAGCAGCCAGTACAGGACCATGAACACTGAAGCTTTCTTT	CASSQYRTMNTEAFF
TRBV7-9	TRBJ1-2	-	-	TGTGCCAGCACTATAGGGGTGGTTCCGGCGGACTATGGCTACACCTTC	CASTIGVVPADYGYTF
TRBV15	TRBJ2-7	-	once	TGTGCCACCAGCAGAGACACCTACGAGCAGTACTTC	CATSRDTYEQYF
TRBV6-1	TRBJ1-5	-	-	TGTGCCAGCAGTGAAATTCTAGGAACCCGTCAGCCCCAGCATTTT	CASSEILGTRQPQHF
TRBV28	TRBJ1-1	-	-	TGTGCCAGCAGACCCCGAGGCACTGAAGCTTTCTTT	CASRPRGTEAFF
TRBV6-1	TRBJ1-4	-	once	TGTGCCAGCAGTAGACAGCAGACTAATGAAAAACTGTTTTTT	CASSRQQTNEKLFF
TRBV28	TRBJ2-5	-	-	TGTGCCAGCAGTTTACAGGGGGGACAAGAGACCCAGTACTTC	CASSLQGGQETQYF
TRBV27	TRBJ2-1	TRBD2	-	TGTGCCAGCAGTTTAGGACTAGCGGGGGGGCGGGGTAGGGCCAATGAGCAGTTCTTC	CASSLGLAGGRGRANEQFF
TRBV6-1	TRBJ1-3	-	-	TGTGCCAGCAGCTCTCCTATCTCTGGAAACACCATATATTTT	CASSSPISGNTIYF
TRBV12-5	TRBJ1-2	-	-	TGTGCTAGTGGTTTGGTACTTTGGGGGGGGAAGAACTATGGCTACACCTTC	CASGLVLWGGKNYGYTF
TRBV19	TRBJ2-1	TRBD2	-	TGTGCCAGTAGTTCGCCGACTAGCGGGGGGGACAATGAGCAGTTCTTC	CASSSPTSGGDNEQFF
TRBV5-6	TRBJ1-3	TRBD1	-	TGTGCCAGCAGCTTGGTGGGGACAGGGGGAAACACCATATATTTT	CASSLVGTGGNTIYF
TRBV7-8	TRBJ2-5	TRBD2	-	TGTGCCAGCAGCTTTGCGGGAGGGCGGGAGACCCAGTACTTC	CASSFAGGRETQYF
TRBV5-1	TRBJ2-5	TRBD2	-	TGCGCCAGCAGCTTGCGTAGCGGGAGCCAAGAGACCCAGTACTTC	CASSLRSGSQETQYF
TRBV19	TRBJ1-1	-	-	TGTGCCAGTAGTATAGGGGGAGTGGGCACTGAAGCTTTCTTT	CASSIGGVGTEAFF
TRBV7-9	TRBJ1-6	TRBD1	-	TGTGCCAGCAGCGGGACAGGGGGCCCCTATAATTCACCCCTCCACTTT	CASSGTGGPYNSPLHF
TRBV28	TRBJ2-7	-	-	TGTGCCAGCATCGAAGACCGGGTGGCCTACGAGCAGTACTTC	CASIEDRVAYEQYF
TRBV6-1	TRBJ2-2	-	-	TGTGCCAGCAGGCCCAGGGGGGACACCGGGGAGCTGTTTTTT	CASRPRGDTGELFF
TRBV7-3	TRBJ1-6	-	few	TGTGCCAGCAGCTTAAGTCCGATGCGAGATTCACCCCTCCACTTT	CASSLSPMRDSPLHF
TRBV9	TRBJ1-4	TRBD1	few	TGTGCCAGCAGCGTAGAGGACAGGGACGAAAAACTGTTTTTT	CASSVEDRDEKLFF
TRBV30	TRBJ2-7	-	-	TGTGCCTGGAGGCGGACTTTCTCTTCCTACGAGCAGTACTTC	CAWRRTFSSYEQYF
TRBV7-2	TRBJ2-7	TRBD2	-	TGTGCCAGCAGCCCTGGGACTAGCAGAACCTACGAGCAGTACTTC	CASSPGTSRTYEQYF
TRBV28	TRBJ2-7	-	few	TGTGCCAGCAGGTCCGGGACTTCGATCTACGAGCAGTACTTC	CASRSGTSIYEQYF
TRBV5-6	TRBJ2-7	-	-	TGTGCCAGCAGCCCCGGGGACTCCTACGAGCAGTACTTC	CASSPGDSYEQYF
TRBV4-2	TRBJ1-5	TRBD1	once	TGTGCCAGCAGCCAACAACGGACAGGGGATACGGATCAGCCCCAGCATTTT	CASSQQRTGDTDQPQHF
TRBV6-6	TRBJ2-1	TRBD1	-	TGTGCCAGCAGTTACTCTCGACAGGGGTTCGGCAATGAGCAGTTCTTC	CASSYSRQGFGNEQFF
TRBV19	TRBJ1-1	TRBD1	-	TGTGCCAGTCGCGGACAGGGGATCACTGAAGCTTTCTTT	CASRGQGITEAFF
TRBV2	TRBJ2-1	-	-	TGTGCCAGCATAAGAGAAGCGGATCTCAATGAGCAGTTCTTC	CASIREADLNEQFF
TRBV7-8	TRBJ2-7	-	-	TGTGCCAGCAGCTTAGGCCCCAACTACTACGAGCAGTACTTC	CASSLGPNYYEQYF
TRBV9	TRBJ2-2	-	-	TGTGCCAGCAGCGCCGACCTAATCGGGGGGCGCGACACCGGGGAGCTGTTTTTT	CASSADLIGGRDTGELFF
TRBV9	TRBJ1-5	TRBD1	-	TGTGCCAGCAGTAGGGGACAGGAAGATCAGCCCCAGCATTTT	CASSRGQEDQPQHF
TRBV27	TRBJ2-1	TRBD2	-	TGTGCCAGCAGTTCGACCACGGGAGGCAATGAGCAGTTCTTC	CASSSTTGGNEQFF
TRBV5-4	TRBJ1-2	-	-	TGTGCCAGCAGCGGAATAGGGGATCTTAACTATGGCTACACCTTC	CASSGIGDLNYGYTF
TRBV5-4	TRBJ1-5	-	once	TGTGCCAGCAGCTTGGGGGGGGATCAGCCCCAGCATTTT	CASSLGGDQPQHF
TRBV28	TRBJ2-3	-	once	TGTGCCAGCAGTTTTTCAGGAGATACGCAGTATTTT	CASSFSGDTQYF